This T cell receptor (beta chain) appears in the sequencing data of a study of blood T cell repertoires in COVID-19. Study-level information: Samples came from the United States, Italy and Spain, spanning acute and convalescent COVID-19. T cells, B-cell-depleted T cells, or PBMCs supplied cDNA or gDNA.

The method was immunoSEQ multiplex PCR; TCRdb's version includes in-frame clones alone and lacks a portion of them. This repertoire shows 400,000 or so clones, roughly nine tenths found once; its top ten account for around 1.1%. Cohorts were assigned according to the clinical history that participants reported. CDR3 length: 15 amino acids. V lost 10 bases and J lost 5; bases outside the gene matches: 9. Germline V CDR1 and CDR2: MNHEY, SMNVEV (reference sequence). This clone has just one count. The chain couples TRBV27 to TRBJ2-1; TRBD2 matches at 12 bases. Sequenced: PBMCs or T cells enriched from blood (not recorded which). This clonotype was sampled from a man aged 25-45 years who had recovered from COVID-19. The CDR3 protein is CATQLRLAGDNEQFF. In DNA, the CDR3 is TGTGCCACCCAGCTAAGACTAGCGGGGGACAATGAGCAGTTCTTC.